These 14 T cell receptor beta chains originate from one sample sequenced in a study of STAT5B mutations in CD4+ large granular lymphocyte leukemia. Produced via immunoSEQ multiplex PCR; TCRdb's table is partial and in-frame only. The sample includes about 29,000 clones, approximately 84% of them seen just once. The sequenced sample was CD4+ T cells from blood buffy coats. The receptor source for this set is a human donor in good health.

The chain combines TRBV6-1 with TRBJ2-7; possibly TRBD1 for D (5 bases). Germline V gene lookup returns CDR1 MNHNS and CDR2 SASEGT. The CDR3 has 12 residues. V shed 3 bases and J shed 9 bases, with 12 bases lying between them. The CDR3 here is CASSDDSLGQYV. Written as DNA, the CDR3 is TGTGCCAGCAGTGACGACAGTCTAGGGCAGTACGTC.

The chain recombines TRBV10-3 with TRBJ2-7, with D possibly TRBD2 on 8 matching bases. Germline values: CDR1 ENHRY, CDR2 SYGVKD. Trimming pared 2 bases from V and 6 bases from J, leaving 14 bases between. The CDR3 extends over 14 amino acids. The CDR3 region has the DNA TGTGCCATCAGTGAGACAGGGGCGGGAGGCGAGCAGTACTTC. Its translation: CAISETGAGGEQYF.

The chain is built from TRBV27 and TRBJ2-1, with D unclear. V was cut by 6 bases and J by 1 base, with 16 bases left in between. The CDR3 length is 16 residues. CDR1 and CDR2 from the germline V gene are MNHEY and SMNVEV (reference sequence). The CDR3 reads CASRTLWAGSYNEQFF. DNA of the CDR3: TGTGCCAGCAGGACCCTCTGGGCCGGGTCCTACAATGAGCAGTTCTTC.

This clone occurred once. The chain has TRBV5-4 and TRBJ2-1; D remains ambiguous. Trimming pared 3 bases from V and 3 bases from J, leaving 13 bases between. This CDR3 comprises 15 residues. Germline V gene sequence: CDR1 SGHNT, CDR2 YYREEE (reference sequence). CDR3 sequence: CASSSPRLNYNEQFF. The CDR3, as DNA: TGTGCCAGCAGCTCCCCGCGGCTAAACTACAATGAGCAGTTCTTC.

This clone was found once. The chain is built from TRBV29-1 and TRBJ1-4; D might be TRBD1 (5 bases). Germline V gene lookup returns CDR1 SQVTM and CDR2 ANQGSEA. This CDR3 has 13 amino acids. The germline V and J ends were trimmed by 6 bases and 4 bases, with 12 bases remaining between them. CDR3 sequence (DNA): TGCAGCGTCCCCGGGGCCGATAATGAAAAACTGTTTTTT. It encodes CSVPGADNEKLFF.

The J gene is TRBJ2-5, the V gene TRBV5-1, with 10 bases matching TRBD2. V dropped 5 bases and J dropped 1; count of bases not matched to a gene: 5. The CDR3 loop spans 15 amino acids. Germline values: CDR1 SGHRS, CDR2 YFSETQ. CDR3 sequence reads: CASSRLAGPQETQYF. The CDR3 DNA follows: TGCGCCAGCAGTCGACTAGCGGGTCCCCAAGAGACCCAGTACTTC.

The rearrangement joins TRBV27 to TRBJ2-7; 9 nucleotides agree with TRBD2. The CDR3 totals 13 residues. The germline V gene has CDR1 MNHEY and CDR2 SMNVEV (reference sequence). V was clipped by 6 bases and J by 6 bases; unmatched bases: 6. CDR3 sequence: CASRGTSSGEQYF. CDR3 DNA sequence: TGTGCCAGCAGAGGGACTAGCTCTGGCGAGCAGTACTTC.

The chain employs TRBV6-5 and TRBJ1-4; unclear D gene. Germline V gene data show CDR1 as MNHEY and CDR2 as SVGAGI. With 6 bases removed from V and 0 bases from J, the gap between germline ends came to 5 bases. CDR3 length: 13 residues. CDR3 sequence (DNA): TGTGCCAGCAGGGCAGCAACTAATGAAAAACTGTTTTTT. Translating gives CASRAATNEKLFF.

The chain is built from TRBV6-6 and TRBJ1-1, with D hard to call. The CDR3 extends over 14 amino acids. V lost 4 bases, J lost 5 bases, and 14 bases lay in between. The germline gives CDR1 MNHNY, CDR2 SVGAGI (reference sequence). For the CDR3, the DNA is TGTGCCAGCAGTTTTTCGGGAAGGGAGACTGAAGCTTTCTTT. Translated, it gives CASSFSGRETEAFF.

The V call is TRBV19, the J call TRBJ1-2; 8 bases are a match to TRBD1. CDR1 is LNHDA, CDR2 SQIVND, per germline (reference sequence). Losses at the gene ends were 5 bases for V and 3 bases for J; bases not matched to a gene: 2. The CDR3 consists of 13 residues. CDR3 sequence (DNA): TGTGCCAGTAGTCCGGACAGGGACTATGGCTACACCTTC. This codes for CASSPDRDYGYTF.

The rearrangement uses TRBV11-2 and TRBJ1-2, with D tentatively TRBD1 (5 bases). From germline, CDR1 is SGHAT and CDR2 FQNNGV. The CDR3 covers 14 residues. Trimming stripped 0 bases from V and 4 bases from J, with 9 bases between. The CDR3 protein is CASSLEGRGYGYTF. The CDR3 DNA sequence: TGTGCCAGCAGCTTAGAGGGGCGGGGCTATGGCTACACCTTC.

This chain's CDR3 is CASSHGKPGGGDTEAFF. DNA for the CDR3: TGTGCCAGCAGCCACGGGAAACCCGGTGGGGGGGACACTGAAGCTTTCTTT. The chain uses TRBV28 and TRBJ1-1; D possibly corresponds to TRBD1 (5 bases). This CDR3 has 17 amino acids. The V gene lost 6 bases and the J gene lost 3 bases, with 23 bases spanning the gap. The germline V gene has CDR1 MDHEN and CDR2 SYDVKM.

CDR3 in amino acids: CASSRTRSANEQFF. The CDR3 DNA follows: TGTGCCAGCAGCCGTACACGGAGTGCCAATGAGCAGTTCTTC. The J gene is TRBJ2-1, the V gene TRBV6-5, with D uncertain. Looked up from germline, CDR1 is MNHEY and CDR2 is SVGAGI. V lost 6 bases to trimming and J lost 6 bases, with 15 bases between them. The length of the CDR3 is 14 residues.

This clone showed up just once. In DNA form, the CDR3 reads TGTGCCACCAGCAGAGATCTGGCGGGAGCCCTCGAGCAGTACTTC. Amino acid sequence: CATSRDLAGALEQYF. The chain couples TRBV15 to TRBJ2-7; 7 bases match TRBD2. The CDR3 totals 15 residues. Germline values: CDR1 LNHNV, CDR2 YYDKDF (reference sequence). The J segment lost 6 bases and the V segment lost 0 bases, leaving 8 bases of the junction unmatched.